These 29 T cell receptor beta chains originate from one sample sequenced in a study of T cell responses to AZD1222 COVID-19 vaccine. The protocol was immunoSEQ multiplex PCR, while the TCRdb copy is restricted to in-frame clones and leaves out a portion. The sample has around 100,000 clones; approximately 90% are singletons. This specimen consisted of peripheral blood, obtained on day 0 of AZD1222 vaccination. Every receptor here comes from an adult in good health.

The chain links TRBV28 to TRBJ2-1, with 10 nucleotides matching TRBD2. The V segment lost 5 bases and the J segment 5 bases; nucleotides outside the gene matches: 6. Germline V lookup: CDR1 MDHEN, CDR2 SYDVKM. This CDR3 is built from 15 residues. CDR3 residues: CASSPRTSGDNEQFF. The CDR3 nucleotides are TGTGCCAGCAGTCCTAGGACTAGCGGAGACAATGAGCAGTTCTTC.

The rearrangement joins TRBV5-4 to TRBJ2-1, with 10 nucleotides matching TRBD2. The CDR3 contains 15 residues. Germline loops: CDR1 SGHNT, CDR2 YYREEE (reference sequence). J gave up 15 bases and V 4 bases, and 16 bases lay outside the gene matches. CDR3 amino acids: CASSLGLERGGRSFF. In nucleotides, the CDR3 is TGTGCCAGCAGCCTTGGACTAGAGCGGGGGGGCCGGTCGTTCTTC. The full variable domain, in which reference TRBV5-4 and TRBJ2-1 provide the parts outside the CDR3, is ETGVTQSPTHLIKTRGQQVTLRCSSQSGHNTVSWYQQALGQGPQFIFQYYREEENGRGNFPPRFSGLQFPNYSSELNVNALELDDSALYLCASSLGLERGGRSFFGPGTRLTVL.

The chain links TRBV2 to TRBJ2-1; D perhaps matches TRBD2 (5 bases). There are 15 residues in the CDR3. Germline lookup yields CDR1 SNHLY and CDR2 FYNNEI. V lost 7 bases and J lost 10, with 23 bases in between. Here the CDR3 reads CASKNRDSALGEQFF. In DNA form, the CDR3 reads TGTGCCAGCAAGAATCGGGATAGCGCCCTTGGGGAGCAGTTCTTC. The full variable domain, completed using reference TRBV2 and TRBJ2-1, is EPEVTQTPSHQVTQMGQEVILRCVPISNHLYFYWYRQILGQKVEFLVSFYNNEISEKSEIFDDQFSVERPDGSNFTLKIRSTKLEDSAMYFCASKNRDSALGEQFFGPGTRLTVL.

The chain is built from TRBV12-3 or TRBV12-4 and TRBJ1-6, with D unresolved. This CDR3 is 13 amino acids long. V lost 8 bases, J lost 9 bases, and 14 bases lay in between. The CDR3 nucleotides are TGTGCCAGCGGCGAGGGCAATGGTTCACCCCTCCACTTT. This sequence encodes CASGEGNGSPLHF.

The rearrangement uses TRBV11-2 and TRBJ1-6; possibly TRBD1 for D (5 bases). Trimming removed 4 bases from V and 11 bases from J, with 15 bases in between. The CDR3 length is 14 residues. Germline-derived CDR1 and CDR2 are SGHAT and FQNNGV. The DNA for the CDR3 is TGTGCCAGCAGCTCAACGGGGGGGAGGACACCCCTCCACTTT. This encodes CASSSTGGRTPLHF.

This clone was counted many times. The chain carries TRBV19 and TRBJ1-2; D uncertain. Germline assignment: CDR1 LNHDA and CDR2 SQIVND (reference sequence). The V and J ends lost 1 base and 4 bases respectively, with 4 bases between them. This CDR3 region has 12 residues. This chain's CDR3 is CASSIAGYGYTF. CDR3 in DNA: TGTGCCAGTAGTATAGCGGGCTATGGCTACACCTTC.

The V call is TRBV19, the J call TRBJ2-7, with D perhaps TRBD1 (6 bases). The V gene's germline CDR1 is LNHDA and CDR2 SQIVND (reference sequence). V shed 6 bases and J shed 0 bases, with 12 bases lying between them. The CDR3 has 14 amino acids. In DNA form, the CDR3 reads TGTGCCAGTAGCTTACAGGGAGACTCCTACGAGCAGTACTTC. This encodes CASSLQGDSYEQYF.

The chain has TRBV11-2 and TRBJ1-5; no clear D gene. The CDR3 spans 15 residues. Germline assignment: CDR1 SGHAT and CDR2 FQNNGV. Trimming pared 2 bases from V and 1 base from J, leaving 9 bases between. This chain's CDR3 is CASSLSSFSNQPQHF. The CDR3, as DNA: TGTGCCAGCAGCTTATCCAGTTTCAGCAATCAGCCCCAGCATTTT.

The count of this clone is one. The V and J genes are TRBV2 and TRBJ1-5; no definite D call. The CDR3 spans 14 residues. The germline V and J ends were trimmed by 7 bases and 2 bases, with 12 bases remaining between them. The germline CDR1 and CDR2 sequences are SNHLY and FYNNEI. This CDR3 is CASKDSEGNQPQHF. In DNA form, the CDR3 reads TGTGCCAGCAAGGATTCCGAAGGCAATCAGCCCCAGCATTTT.

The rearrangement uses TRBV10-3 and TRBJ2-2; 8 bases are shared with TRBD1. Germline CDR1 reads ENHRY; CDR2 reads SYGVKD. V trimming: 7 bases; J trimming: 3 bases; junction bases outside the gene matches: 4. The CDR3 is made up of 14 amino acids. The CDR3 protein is CAITQTGDTGELFF. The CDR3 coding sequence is TGTGCCATCACTCAGACAGGGGACACCGGGGAGCTGTTTTTT.

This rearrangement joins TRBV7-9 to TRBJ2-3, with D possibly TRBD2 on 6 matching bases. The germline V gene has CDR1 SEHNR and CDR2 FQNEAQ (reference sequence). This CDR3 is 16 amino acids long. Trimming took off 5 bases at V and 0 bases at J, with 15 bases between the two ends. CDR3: CASSHKRSGSTDTQYF. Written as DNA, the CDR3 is TGTGCCAGCAGCCACAAACGTAGCGGTAGCACAGATACGCAGTATTTT.

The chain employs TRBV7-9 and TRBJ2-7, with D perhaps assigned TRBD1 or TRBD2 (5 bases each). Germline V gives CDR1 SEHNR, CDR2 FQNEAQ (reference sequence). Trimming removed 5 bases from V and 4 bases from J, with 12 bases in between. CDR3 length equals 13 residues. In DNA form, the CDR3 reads TGTGCCAGCAGCCCAGAGGGGCTGTACGAGCAGTACTTC. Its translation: CASSPEGLYEQYF. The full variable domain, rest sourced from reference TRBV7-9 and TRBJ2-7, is DTGVSQNPRHKITKRGQNVTFRCDPISEHNRLYWYRQTLGQGPEFLTYFQNEAQLEKSRLLSDRFSAERPKGSFSTLEIQRTEQGDSAMYLCASSPEGLYEQYFGPGTRLTVT.

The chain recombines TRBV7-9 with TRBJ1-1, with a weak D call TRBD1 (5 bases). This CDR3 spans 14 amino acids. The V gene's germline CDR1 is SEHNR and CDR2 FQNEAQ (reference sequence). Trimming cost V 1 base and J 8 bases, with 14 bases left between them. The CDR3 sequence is CASSLGLGPGEAFF. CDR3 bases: TGTGCCAGCAGCTTAGGATTGGGGCCTGGGGAAGCTTTCTTT.

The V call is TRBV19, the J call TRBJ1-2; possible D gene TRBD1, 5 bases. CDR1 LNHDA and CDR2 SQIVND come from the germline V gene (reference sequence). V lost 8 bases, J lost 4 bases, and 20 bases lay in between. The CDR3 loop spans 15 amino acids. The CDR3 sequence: CASVERGGLGYGYTF. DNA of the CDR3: TGTGCCAGTGTTGAAAGGGGAGGCCTGGGCTATGGCTACACCTTC.

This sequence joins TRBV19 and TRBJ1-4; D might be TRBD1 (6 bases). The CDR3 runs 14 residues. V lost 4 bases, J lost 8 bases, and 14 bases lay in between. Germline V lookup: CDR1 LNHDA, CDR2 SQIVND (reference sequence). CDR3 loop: CASSTKQGEEKLFF. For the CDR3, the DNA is TGTGCCAGTAGTACTAAACAGGGTGAGGAAAAACTGTTTTTT. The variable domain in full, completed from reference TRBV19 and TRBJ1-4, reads DGGITQSPKYLFRKEGQNVTLSCEQNLNHDAMYWYRQDPGQGLRLIYYSQIVNDFQKGDIAEGYSVSREKKESFPLTVTSAQKNPTAFYLCASSTKQGEEKLFFGSGTQLSVL.

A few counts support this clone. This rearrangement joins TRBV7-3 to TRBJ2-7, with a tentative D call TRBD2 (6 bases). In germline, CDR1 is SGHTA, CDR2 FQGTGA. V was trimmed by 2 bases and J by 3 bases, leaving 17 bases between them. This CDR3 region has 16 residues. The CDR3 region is CASSLGPPAGGYEQYF. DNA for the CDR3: TGTGCCAGCAGCTTAGGCCCTCCGGCCGGGGGCTACGAGCAGTACTTC. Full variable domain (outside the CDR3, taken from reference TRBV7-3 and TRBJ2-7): GAGVSQTPSNKVTEKGKYVELRCDPISGHTALYWYRQSLGQGPEFLIYFQGTGAADDSGLPNDRFFAVRPEGSVSTLKIQRTERGDSAVYLCASSLGPPAGGYEQYFGPGTRLTVT.

CDR3 nucleotide sequence: TGTGCCACCAGCTGGCGAAGAAGCGCCGGGGGTGGCTACACCTTC. It codes for CATSWRRSAGGGYTF. J is TRBJ1-2 and V is TRBV15, with D possibly TRBD1 on 5 matching bases. Germline V lookup: CDR1 LNHNV, CDR2 YYDKDF (reference sequence). The CDR3 loop spans 15 amino acids. The V end was cut by 5 bases, the J end by 7 bases, with 20 bases between.

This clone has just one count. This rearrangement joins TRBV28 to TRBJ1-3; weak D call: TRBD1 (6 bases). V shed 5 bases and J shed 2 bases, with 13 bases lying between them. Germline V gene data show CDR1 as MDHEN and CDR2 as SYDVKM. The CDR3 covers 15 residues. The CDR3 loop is CASSPGGAAGNTIYF. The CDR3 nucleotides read TGTGCCAGCAGTCCTGGGGGGGCGGCTGGAAACACCATATATTTT.

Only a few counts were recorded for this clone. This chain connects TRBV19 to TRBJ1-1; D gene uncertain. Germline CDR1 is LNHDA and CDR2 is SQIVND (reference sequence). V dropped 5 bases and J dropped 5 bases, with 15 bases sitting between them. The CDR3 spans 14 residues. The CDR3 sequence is CASSRGSVETEAFF. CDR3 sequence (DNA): TGTGCCAGTAGTCGAGGGTCCGTGGAGACTGAAGCTTTCTTT.

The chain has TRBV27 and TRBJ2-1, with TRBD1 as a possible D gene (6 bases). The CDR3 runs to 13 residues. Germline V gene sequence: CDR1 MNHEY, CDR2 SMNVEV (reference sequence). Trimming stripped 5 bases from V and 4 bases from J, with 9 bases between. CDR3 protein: CASSIGQYNEQFF. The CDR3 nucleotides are TGTGCCAGCAGTATTGGACAGTACAATGAGCAGTTCTTC.

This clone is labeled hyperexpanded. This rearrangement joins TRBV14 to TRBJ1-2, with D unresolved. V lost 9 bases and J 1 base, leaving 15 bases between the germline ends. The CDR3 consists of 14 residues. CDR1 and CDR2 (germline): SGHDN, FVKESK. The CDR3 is CASHQVPLNYGYTF. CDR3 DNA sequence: TGTGCCAGTCACCAGGTCCCGCTTAACTATGGCTACACCTTC. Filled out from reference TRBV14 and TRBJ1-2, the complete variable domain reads EAGVTQFPSHSVIEKGQTVTLRCDPISGHDNLYWYRRVMGKEIKFLLHFVKESKQDESGMPNNRFLAERTGGTYSTLKVQPAELEDSGVYFCASHQVPLNYGYTFGSGTRLTVV.

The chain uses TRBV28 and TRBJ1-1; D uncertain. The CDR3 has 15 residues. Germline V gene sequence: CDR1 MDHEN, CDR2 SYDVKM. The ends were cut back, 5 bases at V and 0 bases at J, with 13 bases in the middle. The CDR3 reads CASSPPGSLNTEAFF. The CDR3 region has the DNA TGTGCCAGCAGTCCCCCTGGAAGTTTGAACACTGAAGCTTTCTTT.

The DNA for the CDR3 is TGTGCCAGCAGCTTCCCGGGACAGGACCCTAGTGGCTACACCTTC. As protein: CASSFPGQDPSGYTF. The chain joins TRBV7-3 to TRBJ1-2; 8 bases agree with TRBD1. The CDR3 sequence is 15 residues long. Trimming removed 3 bases from V and 7 bases from J; junction bases left unmatched: 10. The germline V gene encodes CDR1 SGHTA and CDR2 FQGTGA.

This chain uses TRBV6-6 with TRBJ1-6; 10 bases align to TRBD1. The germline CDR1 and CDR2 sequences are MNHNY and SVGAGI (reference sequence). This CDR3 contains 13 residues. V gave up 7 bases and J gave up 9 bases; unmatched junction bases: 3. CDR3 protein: CASNRDRGSPLHF. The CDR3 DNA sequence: TGTGCCAGCAACCGGGACAGGGGTTCACCCCTCCACTTT.

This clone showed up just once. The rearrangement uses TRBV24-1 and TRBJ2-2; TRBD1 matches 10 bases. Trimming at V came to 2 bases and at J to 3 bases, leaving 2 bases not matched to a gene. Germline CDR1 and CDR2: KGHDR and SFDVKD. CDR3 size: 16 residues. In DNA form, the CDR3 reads TGTGCCACCAGTGATTCCGGGACAGGGGACACCGGGGAGCTGTTTTTT. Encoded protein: CATSDSGTGDTGELFF.

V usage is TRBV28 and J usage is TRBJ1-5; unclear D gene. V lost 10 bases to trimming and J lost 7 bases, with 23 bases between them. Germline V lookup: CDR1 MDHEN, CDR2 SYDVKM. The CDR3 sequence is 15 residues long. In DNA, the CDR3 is TGTGCCACCACAGTTTCCCGGGCGCCCCGGCAGCCCCAGCATTTT. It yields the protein CATTVSRAPRQPQHF.

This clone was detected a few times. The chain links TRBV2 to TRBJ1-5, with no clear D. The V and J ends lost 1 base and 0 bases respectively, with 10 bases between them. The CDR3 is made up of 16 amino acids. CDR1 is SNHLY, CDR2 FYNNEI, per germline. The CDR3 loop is CASSEEGTFSNQPQHF. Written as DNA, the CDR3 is TGTGCCAGCAGTGAAGAGGGAACCTTTAGCAATCAGCCCCAGCATTTT.

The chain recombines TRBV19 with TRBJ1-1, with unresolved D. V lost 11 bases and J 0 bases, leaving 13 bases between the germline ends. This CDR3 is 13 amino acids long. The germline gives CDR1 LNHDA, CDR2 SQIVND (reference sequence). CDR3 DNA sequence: TGTGCCTCCGAGCGATCGATGAACACTGAAGCTTTCTTT. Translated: CASERSMNTEAFF.

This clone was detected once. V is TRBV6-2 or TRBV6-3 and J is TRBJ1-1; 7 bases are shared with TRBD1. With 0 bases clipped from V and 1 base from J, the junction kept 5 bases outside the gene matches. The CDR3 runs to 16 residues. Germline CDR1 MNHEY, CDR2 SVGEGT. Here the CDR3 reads CASSYSGGVKNTEAFF. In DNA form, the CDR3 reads TGTGCCAGCAGTTACTCAGGGGGCGTCAAGAACACTGAAGCTTTCTTT.